Shown below are 4 T cell receptor beta chains from a single sample sequenced in a study of blood T cell repertoires in COVID-19. Assay used: immunoSEQ multiplex PCR; TCRdb lists only in-frame clones, some missing. Of some 350,000 clones listed, around 87% are singletons. The material sequenced was PBMCs or T cells enriched from blood (not recorded which). The source of these receptors is a woman aged 30 to 39 who had recovered from COVID-19.

This clone was observed a handful of times. V usage is TRBV6-5 and J usage is TRBJ1-6; 9 nucleotides line up with TRBD1. Germline CDR1 is MNHEY and CDR2 is SVGAGI. V was clipped by 6 bases and J by 9 bases; unmatched bases: 9. CDR3 length: 15 amino acids. CDR3 sequence: CASSLGTGWGSPLHF. CDR3 nucleotide sequence: TGTGCCAGCAGCCTAGGGACAGGGTGGGGTTCACCCCTCCACTTT.

The rearrangement uses TRBV4-1 and TRBJ2-1; 9 nucleotides line up with TRBD2. Unmatched junction bases numbered 20, after V lost 2 bases and J lost 9 bases. Germline V gene sequence: CDR1 MGHRA, CDR2 YSYEKL. This CDR3 has 19 amino acids. The CDR3 DNA reads TGCGCCAGCAGCCAACCCCGGACGGCGGGGGGGCCTCGGTACGGTGAGCAGTTCTTC. It codes for CASSQPRTAGGPRYGEQFF.

V gene TRBV19 combines with J gene TRBJ2-3; 11 nucleotides align to TRBD2. Germline V gene lookup returns CDR1 LNHDA and CDR2 SQIVND (reference sequence). Trimming cost V 5 bases and J 0 bases; bases outside gene matches: 10. There are 18 residues in the CDR3. CDR3: CASSPLAGGPPSTDTQYF. The CDR3 nucleotides read TGTGCCAGTAGTCCTCTAGCGGGGGGCCCTCCTAGCACAGATACGCAGTATTTT.

This chain links TRBV3-1 (or the pseudogene TRBV3-2) with TRBJ2-6; tentatively, D is TRBD1 (6 bases). The CDR3 runs to 16 residues. The germline V and J ends were trimmed by 4 bases and 0 bases, with 10 bases remaining between them. Looked up from germline, CDR1 is LGHDT and CDR2 is YNNKEL (reference sequence). This CDR3 reads CASSLQGNSGANVLTF. Written as DNA, the CDR3 is TGTGCCAGCAGCCTACAGGGAAACTCTGGGGCCAACGTCCTGACTTTC.